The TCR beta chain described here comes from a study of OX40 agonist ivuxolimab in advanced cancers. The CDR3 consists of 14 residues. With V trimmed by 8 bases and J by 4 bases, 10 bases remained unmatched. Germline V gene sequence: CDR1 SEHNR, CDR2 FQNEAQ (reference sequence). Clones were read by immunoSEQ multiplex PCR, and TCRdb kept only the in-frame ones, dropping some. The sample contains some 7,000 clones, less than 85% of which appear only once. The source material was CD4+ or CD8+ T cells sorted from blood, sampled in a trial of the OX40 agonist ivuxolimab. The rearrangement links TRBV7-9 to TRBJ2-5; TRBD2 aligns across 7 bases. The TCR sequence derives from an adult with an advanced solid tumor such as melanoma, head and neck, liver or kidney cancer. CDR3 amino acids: CASSSSGAGETQYF. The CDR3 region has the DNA TGTGCCAGCTCGAGCAGCGGGGCGGGAGAGACCCAGTACTTC. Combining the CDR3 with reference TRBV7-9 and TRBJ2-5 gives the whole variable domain DTGVSQNPRHKITKRGQNVTFRCDPISEHNRLYWYRQTLGQGPEFLTYFQNEAQLEKSRLLSDRFSAERPKGSFSTLEIQRTEQGDSAMYLCASSSSGAGETQYFGPGTRLLVL.